This T cell receptor beta chain derives from a study of beta chain features in type 1 diabetes. The CDR3 sequence is 14 residues long. The V gene end was trimmed by 3 bases and the J gene end by 5 bases; junction bases not matched to a gene: 3. Per the germline V gene, CDR1 is SGHTS and CDR2 is YDEGEE. Every bit of the isolated RNA underwent reverse transcription, so sequencing read expressed TCRB transcripts. Assay used: immunoSEQ multiplex PCR; TCRdb lists only in-frame clones, some missing. Of 620,000 or so clones in the sample, about a sixth were seen once. The genes are TRBV5-8 and TRBJ2-5, with 11 bases fitting TRBD1. This clonotype was obtained from a man in his late teens or twenties in good health. The sample taken for sequencing was naive CD4+ T cells from blood. CDR3 sequence (DNA): TGTGCCAGCAGCTGGGGACAGGGGGGGGAGACCCAGTACTTC. Translation: CASSWGQGGETQYF. Supplemented by reference TRBV5-8 and TRBJ2-5, the full variable domain reads EAGVTQSPTHLIKTRGQQATLRCSPISGHTSVYWYQQALGLGLQFLLWYDEGEERNRGNFPPRFSGRQFPNYSSELNVNALELEDSALYLCASSWGQGGETQYFGPGTRLLVL.